This record concerns one T cell receptor (beta chain) sequence. Its cognate antigen has yet to be identified. No qualities accompany the bases; no much larger clone lies one base away. Taken from cysteine to phenylalanine, the CDR3 has 15 residues. The sequence is cut down to CDR3 DNA, 45 bases in frame from base 1. V trim: 4 bases; J trim: 6 bases; unmatched bases: 11. The germline V gene encodes CDR1 SGHAT and CDR2 FQNNGV. These data come from a study of tumor T cells in aggressive B-cell lymphoma (dated by TCRdb to about 2017). The method behind the library was the immunoSEQ multiplex PCR assay. Entries here come from immuneACCESS through TCRdb and include only in-frame sequences with V and J called. Some clones fail to appear in such tables; in the studies checked, an unresolved V gene covers under half of the shortfall, and the cause of the remainder is unknown. The sample profile shows approximately 12,000 clones; over 75% of them were found once. Of the sample, roughly 2% falls within the top ten clones.

The clonotype comes from an adult with diffuse large B cell lymphoma. The chain joins TRBV11-2 to TRBJ2-5; 7 central nucleotides agree with TRBD1. The sequenced material came from tumor tissue. The CDR3 in this case is CASSSRQGLVKTQYF. The nucleotide sequence reads TGTGCCAGCAGCTCACGACAGGGCCTGGTAAAGACCCAGTACTTC.